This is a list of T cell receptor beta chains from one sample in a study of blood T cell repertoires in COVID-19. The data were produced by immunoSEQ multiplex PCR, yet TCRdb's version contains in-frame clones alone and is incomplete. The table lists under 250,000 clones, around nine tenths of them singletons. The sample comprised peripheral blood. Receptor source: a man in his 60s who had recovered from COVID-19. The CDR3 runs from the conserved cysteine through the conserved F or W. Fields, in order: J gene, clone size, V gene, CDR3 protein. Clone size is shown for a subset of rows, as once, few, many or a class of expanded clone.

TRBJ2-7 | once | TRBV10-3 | CAIRGQVGAYEQYF
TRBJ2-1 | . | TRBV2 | CASRTVYSEQFF
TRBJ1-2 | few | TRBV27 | CASSHGTGENYGYTF
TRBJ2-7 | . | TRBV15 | CATAKSPSYEQYF
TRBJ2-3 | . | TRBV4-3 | CASSRGVAFTLTDTQYF
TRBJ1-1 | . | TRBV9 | CASSGGTGGRTEAFF
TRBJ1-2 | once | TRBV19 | CACGTYGYTF
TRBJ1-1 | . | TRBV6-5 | CASSRTVNTEAFF
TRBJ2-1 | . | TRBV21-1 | CASSTKTGSSYNEQFF
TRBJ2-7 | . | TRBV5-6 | CASSLYEVAGAWEQYF
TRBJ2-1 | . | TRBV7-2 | CASSLGGAGGLYNEQFF
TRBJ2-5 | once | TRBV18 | CASSPRLETQYF
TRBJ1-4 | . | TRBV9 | CASSTSGTGGEKLFF
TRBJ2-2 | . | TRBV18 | CASSPPGQGNTGELFF
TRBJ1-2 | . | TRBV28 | CASSLYPGTANYGYTF